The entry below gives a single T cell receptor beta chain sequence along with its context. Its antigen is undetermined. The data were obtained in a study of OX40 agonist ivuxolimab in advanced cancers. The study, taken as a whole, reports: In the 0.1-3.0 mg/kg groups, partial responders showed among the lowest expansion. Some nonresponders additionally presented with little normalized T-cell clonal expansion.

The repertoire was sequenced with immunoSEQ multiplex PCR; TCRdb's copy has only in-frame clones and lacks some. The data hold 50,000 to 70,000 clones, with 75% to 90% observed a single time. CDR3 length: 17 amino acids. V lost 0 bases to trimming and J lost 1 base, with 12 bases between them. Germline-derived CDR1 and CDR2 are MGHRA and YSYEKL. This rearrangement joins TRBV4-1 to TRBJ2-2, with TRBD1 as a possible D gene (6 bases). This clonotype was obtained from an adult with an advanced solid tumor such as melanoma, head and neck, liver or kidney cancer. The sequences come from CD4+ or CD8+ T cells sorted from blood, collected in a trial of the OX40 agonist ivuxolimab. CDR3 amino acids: CASSQDPETGNTGELFF. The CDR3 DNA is TGCGCCAGCAGCCAAGATCCAGAGACAGGGAACACCGGGGAGCTGTTTTTT.